Listed below are T cell receptor beta chains from one sample, sequenced in a study of control samples from healthy donors and cancer patients. Repertoires were generated with immunoSEQ multiplex PCR, while TCRdb's copy carries only in-frame clones and drops some. Of about 49,000 clones listed, 90% to 95% are singletons. Sequenced sample: PBMCs. The receptors were gathered from a man aged 25 to 40 with colorectal cancer. The CDR3 runs from the conserved cysteine through the conserved F or W. A D gene is named only where the DNA matches it firmly. Clone size appears in some rows only: once, few, many, or a class for an expanded clone.

D gene: .
J gene: TRBJ1-1
V gene: TRBV12-3/TRBV12-4
CDR3 length: 13
clone size: .
CDR3 protein: CASSFGWGAEAFF
CDR3 DNA: TGTGCCAGCAGTTTCGGATGGGGGGCTGAAGCTTTCTTT

D gene: .
J gene: TRBJ1-1
V gene: TRBV12-3/TRBV12-4
CDR3 length: 12
clone size: .
CDR3 protein: CASRFWTAEAFF
CDR3 DNA: TGTGCCAGCAGATTCTGGACCGCTGAAGCTTTCTTT

D gene: .
J gene: TRBJ1-2
V gene: TRBV6-6
CDR3 length: 13
clone size: .
CDR3 protein: CASSPWGSEGYTF
CDR3 DNA: TGTGCCAGCAGCCCCTGGGGGAGTGAGGGCTACACCTTC

D gene: .
J gene: TRBJ1-3
V gene: TRBV10-3
CDR3 length: 16
clone size: .
CDR3 protein: CATLSSTGASGNTIYF
CDR3 DNA: TGTGCCACCCTTTCGTCAACCGGGGCCTCTGGAAACACCATATATTTT

D gene: .
J gene: TRBJ1-1
V gene: TRBV3-1/TRBV3-2
CDR3 length: 13
clone size: .
CDR3 protein: CASSQERWAEAFF
CDR3 DNA: TGTGCCAGCAGCCAAGAACGCTGGGCTGAAGCTTTCTTT

D gene: TRBD1
J gene: TRBJ2-6
V gene: TRBV10-3
CDR3 length: 19
clone size: .
CDR3 protein: CAISESRQGRSSGANVLTF
CDR3 DNA: TGTGCCATCAGTGAGTCGCGACAGGGGAGGAGCTCTGGGGCCAACGTCCTGACTTTC

D gene: TRBD1
J gene: TRBJ2-3
V gene: TRBV7-8
CDR3 length: 17
clone size: .
CDR3 protein: CASSLYPGQGLTDTQYF
CDR3 DNA: TGTGCCAGCAGCTTATACCCGGGACAGGGGCTTACAGATACGCAGTATTTT

D gene: .
J gene: TRBJ2-7
V gene: TRBV29-1
CDR3 length: 17
clone size: .
CDR3 protein: CSVEGRSRQGGAYEQYF
CDR3 DNA: TGCAGCGTTGAAGGTAGAAGCAGGCAGGGGGGTGCGTACGAGCAGTACTTT

D gene: TRBD1
J gene: TRBJ2-5
V gene: TRBV5-5
CDR3 length: 16
clone size: .
CDR3 protein: CASRPPGQGWGETQYF
CDR3 DNA: TGTGCCAGCAGACCACCGGGACAGGGTTGGGGGGAGACCCAGTACTTC

D gene: TRBD1
J gene: TRBJ1-6
V gene: TRBV6-5
CDR3 length: 14
clone size: .
CDR3 protein: CASRSTGGSSPLHF
CDR3 DNA: TGTGCCAGCAGGTCGACAGGGGGTAGTTCACCCCTCCACTTT

D gene: TRBD1
J gene: TRBJ1-1
V gene: TRBV6-5
CDR3 length: 16
clone size: .
CDR3 protein: CASSYDRDSLNTEAFF
CDR3 DNA: TGTGCCAGCAGTTACGACCGGGACAGCTTGAACACTGAAGCTTTCTTT

D gene: .
J gene: TRBJ1-2
V gene: TRBV11-2
CDR3 length: 14
clone size: .
CDR3 protein: CASSFAREGYGYTF
CDR3 DNA: TGTGCCAGCAGCTTCGCTCGGGAAGGGTATGGCTACACCTTC

D gene: .
J gene: TRBJ2-3
V gene: TRBV27
CDR3 length: 13
clone size: .
CDR3 protein: CASSLGYPDTQYF
CDR3 DNA: TGTGCCAGCAGTTTAGGCTACCCAGATACGCAGTATTTT

D gene: .
J gene: TRBJ1-4
V gene: TRBV30
CDR3 length: 14
clone size: .
CDR3 protein: CAWSAVATNEKLFF
CDR3 DNA: TGTGCCTGGAGTGCGGTTGCAACTAATGAAAAACTGTTTTTT

D gene: .
J gene: TRBJ1-2
V gene: TRBV6-5
CDR3 length: 12
clone size: .
CDR3 protein: CASSYTGGGYTF
CDR3 DNA: TGTGCCAGCAGTTACACTGGGGGCGGCTACACCTTC

D gene: .
J gene: TRBJ2-1
V gene: TRBV10-3
CDR3 length: 17
clone size: .
CDR3 protein: CAISGRAESSSYNEQFF
CDR3 DNA: TGTGCCATCAGTGGGAGGGCGGAATCGAGCTCCTACAATGAGCAGTTCTTC

D gene: .
J gene: TRBJ2-2
V gene: TRBV5-4
CDR3 length: 16
clone size: .
CDR3 protein: CASSLEASVGAGELFF
CDR3 DNA: TGTGCCAGCAGCTTGGAGGCCTCAGTGGGGGCCGGGGAGCTGTTTTTT

D gene: .
J gene: TRBJ1-1
V gene: TRBV6-5
CDR3 length: 14
clone size: few
CDR3 protein: CASTSSPDRSEAFF
CDR3 DNA: TGTGCCAGCACCTCGAGCCCCGATAGATCTGAAGCTTTCTTT

D gene: .
J gene: TRBJ2-3
V gene: TRBV15
CDR3 length: 14
clone size: .
CDR3 protein: CATSKGGDTDTQYF
CDR3 DNA: TGTGCCACCAGCAAGGGCGGGGACACAGATACGCAGTATTTT

D gene: .
J gene: TRBJ1-1
V gene: TRBV7-2
CDR3 length: 12
clone size: .
CDR3 protein: CASRWRGSEAFF
CDR3 DNA: TGTGCCAGCAGATGGAGGGGTAGTGAAGCTTTCTTT

D gene: TRBD2
J gene: TRBJ2-3
V gene: TRBV11-3
CDR3 length: 14
clone size: .
CDR3 protein: CASSPGGTTDTQYF
CDR3 DNA: TGTGCCAGCAGCCCCGGGGGGACCACAGATACGCAGTATTTT

D gene: TRBD1
J gene: TRBJ2-1
V gene: TRBV2
CDR3 length: 15
clone size: .
CDR3 protein: CASSENRGHQGEQFF
CDR3 DNA: TGTGCCAGCAGTGAGAACAGGGGGCATCAGGGTGAGCAGTTCTTC

D gene: TRBD2
J gene: TRBJ2-7
V gene: TRBV15
CDR3 length: 16
clone size: .
CDR3 protein: CATSRDRSGGAHEQYF
CDR3 DNA: TGTGCCACCAGCAGAGATCGGAGCGGGGGGGCCCACGAGCAGTACTTC

D gene: .
J gene: TRBJ1-5
V gene: TRBV6-2/TRBV6-3
CDR3 length: 15
clone size: .
CDR3 protein: CASSYSEYSNQPQHF
CDR3 DNA: TGTGCCAGCAGTTACTCGGAGTATAGCAATCAGCCCCAGCATTTT

D gene: TRBD1
J gene: TRBJ2-7
V gene: TRBV7-2
CDR3 length: 15
clone size: .
CDR3 protein: CASSLEGGDAYEQYF
CDR3 DNA: TGTGCCAGCAGCTTAGAAGGGGGCGATGCCTACGAGCAGTACTTC

D gene: .
J gene: TRBJ2-1
V gene: TRBV30
CDR3 length: 14
clone size: .
CDR3 protein: CAWTLLAPHSEQFF
CDR3 DNA: TGTGCCTGGACTCTCCTAGCACCACATAGTGAGCAGTTCTTC

D gene: TRBD1
J gene: TRBJ2-7
V gene: TRBV24-1
CDR3 length: 15
clone size: .
CDR3 protein: CATSDVRTGGYEQYF
CDR3 DNA: TGTGCCACCAGTGATGTAAGGACAGGGGGATACGAGCAGTACTTC

D gene: .
J gene: TRBJ2-1
V gene: TRBV6-5
CDR3 length: 15
clone size: .
CDR3 protein: CASTHGGGTYNEQFF
CDR3 DNA: TGTGCCAGCACTCACGGGGGAGGTACCTACAATGAGCAGTTCTTC

D gene: TRBD1
J gene: TRBJ1-2
V gene: TRBV19
CDR3 length: 12
clone size: .
CDR3 protein: CASKDRDGGYTF
CDR3 DNA: TGTGCCAGCAAGGACAGGGACGGTGGCTACACCTTC

D gene: .
J gene: TRBJ2-3
V gene: TRBV4-3
CDR3 length: 16
clone size: .
CDR3 protein: CASSATRDSLQDTQYF
CDR3 DNA: TGCGCCAGCAGCGCAACCCGGGATTCCCTTCAAGATACGCAGTATTTT

D gene: .
J gene: TRBJ2-3
V gene: TRBV24-1
CDR3 length: 13
clone size: .
CDR3 protein: CATSVGGADTQYF
CDR3 DNA: TGTGCCACCAGTGTAGGCGGGGCCGATACGCAGTATTTT

D gene: .
J gene: TRBJ2-5
V gene: TRBV19
CDR3 length: 13
clone size: .
CDR3 protein: CASSIGYQETQYF
CDR3 DNA: TGTGCCAGTAGTATCGGGTACCAAGAGACCCAGTACTTC

D gene: .
J gene: TRBJ2-1
V gene: TRBV5-1
CDR3 length: 12
clone size: .
CDR3 protein: CASSRRGNEQFF
CDR3 DNA: TGCGCCAGCAGCCGGAGAGGGAATGAGCAGTTCTTC

D gene: .
J gene: TRBJ2-1
V gene: TRBV12-3/TRBV12-4
CDR3 length: 13
clone size: .
CDR3 protein: CASTQFSAGEQFF
CDR3 DNA: TGTGCCAGCACCCAGTTTTCCGCGGGTGAGCAGTTCTTC

D gene: .
J gene: TRBJ2-1
V gene: TRBV9
CDR3 length: 15
clone size: .
CDR3 protein: CASSGEGKTYNEQFF
CDR3 DNA: TGTGCCAGCAGCGGAGAGGGAAAGACCTACAATGAGCAGTTCTTC

D gene: .
J gene: TRBJ1-1
V gene: TRBV6-6
CDR3 length: 14
clone size: .
CDR3 protein: CASSYSLPSGEAFF
CDR3 DNA: TGTGCCAGCAGTTACTCATTACCTTCGGGGGAAGCTTTCTTT

D gene: TRBD2
J gene: TRBJ2-1
V gene: TRBV5-1
CDR3 length: 13
clone size: .
CDR3 protein: CASSRGENNEQFF
CDR3 DNA: TGCGCCAGCAGCCGGGGGGAAAACAATGAGCAGTTCTTC

D gene: .
J gene: TRBJ1-1
V gene: TRBV5-1
CDR3 length: 15
clone size: .
CDR3 protein: CASSSGQPPNTEAFF
CDR3 DNA: TGCGCCAGCAGCTCTGGACAGCCCCCGAACACTGAAGCTTTCTTT

D gene: .
J gene: TRBJ2-6
V gene: TRBV7-2
CDR3 length: 16
clone size: .
CDR3 protein: CASSQQGRSGANVLTF
CDR3 DNA: TGTGCCAGCAGCCAACAGGGACGCTCTGGGGCCAACGTCCTGACTTTC

D gene: .
J gene: TRBJ2-2
V gene: TRBV2
CDR3 length: 14
clone size: .
CDR3 protein: CASSVPGTVGELFF
CDR3 DNA: TGTGCCAGCAGTGTACCAGGGACTGTCGGGGAGCTGTTTTTT

D gene: .
J gene: TRBJ2-2
V gene: TRBV5-4
CDR3 length: 15
clone size: .
CDR3 protein: CASSTQGHNTGELFF
CDR3 DNA: TGTGCCAGCAGCACACAGGGACACAACACCGGGGAGCTGTTTTTT

D gene: .
J gene: TRBJ2-5
V gene: TRBV27
CDR3 length: 12
clone size: few
CDR3 protein: CATSSGEETQYF
CDR3 DNA: TGTGCCACTTCCTCAGGGGAAGAGACCCAGTACTTC

D gene: .
J gene: TRBJ2-7
V gene: TRBV4-3
CDR3 length: 15
clone size: .
CDR3 protein: CASSPTSSGTGEQYF
CDR3 DNA: TGCGCCAGCAGCCCGACCTCTAGCGGGACAGGCGAGCAGTACTTC

D gene: TRBD1
J gene: TRBJ2-1
V gene: TRBV6-5
CDR3 length: 15
clone size: .
CDR3 protein: CASRFGQGAYNEQFF
CDR3 DNA: TGTGCCAGCAGATTCGGACAGGGGGCCTACAATGAGCAGTTCTTC

D gene: .
J gene: TRBJ2-1
V gene: TRBV24-1
CDR3 length: 19
clone size: .
CDR3 protein: CATSGEGSWSGGSYNEQFF
CDR3 DNA: TGTGCCACCAGTGGTGAGGGGAGCTGGAGCGGAGGGTCCTACAATGAGCAGTTCTTC

D gene: .
J gene: TRBJ1-5
V gene: TRBV30
CDR3 length: 15
clone size: .
CDR3 protein: CAWSLGSTSNQPQHF
CDR3 DNA: TGTGCCTGGAGCCTGGGTTCCACCTCAAATCAGCCCCAGCATTTT

D gene: .
J gene: TRBJ2-3
V gene: TRBV4-3
CDR3 length: 14
clone size: .
CDR3 protein: CASSQDLAADTQYF
CDR3 DNA: TGCGCCAGCAGCCAGGATTTAGCGGCAGATACGCAGTATTTT

D gene: .
J gene: TRBJ2-2
V gene: TRBV9
CDR3 length: 16
clone size: .
CDR3 protein: CASSPKRAGNTGELFF
CDR3 DNA: TGTGCCAGCAGCCCAAAGCGGGCCGGTAACACCGGGGAGCTGTTTTTT

D gene: TRBD2
J gene: TRBJ2-1
V gene: TRBV5-5
CDR3 length: 16
clone size: .
CDR3 protein: CASSFAASGGYNEQFF
CDR3 DNA: TGTGCCAGCAGCTTCGCGGCTAGCGGGGGGTACAATGAGCAGTTCTTC

D gene: .
J gene: TRBJ1-6
V gene: TRBV6-6
CDR3 length: 14
clone size: .
CDR3 protein: CASSYESVSSPLHF
CDR3 DNA: TGTGCCAGCAGTTACGAGAGCGTCAGTTCACCCCTCCACTTT

D gene: TRBD1
J gene: TRBJ2-7
V gene: TRBV6-5
CDR3 length: 14
clone size: .
CDR3 protein: CASSRQGVLYEQYF
CDR3 DNA: TGTGCCAGCAGTAGACAGGGAGTACTCTACGAGCAGTACTTC